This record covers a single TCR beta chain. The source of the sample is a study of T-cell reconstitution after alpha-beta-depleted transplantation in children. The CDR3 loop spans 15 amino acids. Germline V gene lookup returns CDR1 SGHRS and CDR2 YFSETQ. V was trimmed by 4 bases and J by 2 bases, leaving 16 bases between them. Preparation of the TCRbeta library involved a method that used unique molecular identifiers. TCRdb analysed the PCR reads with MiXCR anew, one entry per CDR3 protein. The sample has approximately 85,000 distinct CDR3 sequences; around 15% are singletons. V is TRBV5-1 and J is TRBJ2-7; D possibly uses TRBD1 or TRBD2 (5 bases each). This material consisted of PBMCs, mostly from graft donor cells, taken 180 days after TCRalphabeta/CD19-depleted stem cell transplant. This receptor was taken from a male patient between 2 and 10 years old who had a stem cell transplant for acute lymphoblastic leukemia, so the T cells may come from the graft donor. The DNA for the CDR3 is TGCGCCAGCAGCCCTGGGACGGCCACACCCTACGAGCAGTACTTC. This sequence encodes CASSPGTATPYEQYF.